The T cell receptor beta chain described here comes from a study of cytomegalovirus exposure and HLA in healthy donors. Assay: immunoSEQ multiplex PCR; the TCRdb copy retains only in-frame clones and omits some. The sample has about 140,000 clones, roughly nine tenths seen once. Findings and limits, study-wide: Per published reports, the classifier diagnosed cytomegalovirus status with high specificity and sensitivity. It was confirmed in vitro that three of the CMV-associated chains were specific for CMV antigens.

To note about this clone: The target antigen is unknown.

The length of the CDR3 is 12 residues. V was pared by 5 bases and J by 15 bases, with 10 bases of the junction left unmatched. In germline, CDR1 is SGHAT, CDR2 FQNNGV. The chain links TRBV11-2 to TRBJ1-3; 7 bases are a match to TRBD1. The sequencing sample was made of PBMCs. The TCR sequence derives from a man aged 18 to 29 in good health and CMV-seronegative. The CDR3 region has the DNA TGTGCCAGCAGCCCCCACACAGGGGTTACATATTTT. This translates into CASSPHTGVTYF.